This T cell receptor (beta chain) came from a study of blood T cell repertoires in COVID-19. Whole-study context: The United States, Italy and Spain provided the acute and convalescent COVID-19 samples. Sources were T cells, B-cell-depleted T cells, or PBMCs; the material itself was cDNA or gDNA.

As handled by the study authors: Amplification with reference gene primers provided the estimates of nucleated cell counts. Only in-frame clones appear in the TCRdb table, and some are missing; sequencing was by immunoSEQ multiplex PCR. V and J calls and clone size are as listed in that table; D and trimming were resolved from the DNA. The data contain some 120,000 clones, roughly 87% of them singletons. V dropped 3 bases and J dropped 12; count of bases not matched to a gene: 11. The CDR3 runs 15 residues. CDR1 and CDR2 from the germline V gene are SGHTA and FQGNSA. What was sequenced was peripheral blood. The V call is TRBV7-2, the J call TRBJ2-1, with 10 bases identical to TRBD1. The receptor's source is a man at least 80 years old with active or convalescent COVID-19. The CDR3 nucleotides read TGTGCCAGCAGCTTTGTGACAGGGGGCGCAGATTGGCAGTTCTTC. Its protein is CASSFVTGGADWQFF.